This entry concerns a single T cell receptor (beta chain). TCRdb called the 5' RACE reads again in MiXCR, with one record for every CDR3 protein. Found here are 450,000 to 550,000 distinct CDR3 sequences, just over 20% of them singletons; the top ten hold roughly 16%. The sample is drawn from a study of T cells after yellow fever vaccination. CDR1 SGHTA and CDR2 FQGNSA come from the germline V gene. V was trimmed by 3 bases and J by 6 bases, leaving 12 bases between them. This CDR3 has 13 residues. Sample: PBMCs, taken approximately 20 days after the first yellow fever vaccination. The origin of this receptor is a man younger than 30 who received the YFV17D yellow fever vaccine. This chain connects TRBV7-2 to TRBJ2-7; tentatively, D is TRBD1 or TRBD2 (5 bases each). The CDR3 DNA reads TGTGCCAGCAGCTTTCGGGACCGGGGCGAGCAGTACTTC. Amino acid sequence: CASSFRDRGEQYF.